What follows describes a single TCR beta chain. This sample was included in a study of cytomegalovirus exposure and HLA in healthy donors. V lost 7 bases and J lost 9, with 17 bases in between. Germline-derived CDR1 and CDR2 are MDHEN and SYDVKM. The CDR3 has 13 amino acids. Both 60 Vbeta primers and 13 Jbeta primers went into the PCR. Generated by immunoSEQ multiplex PCR, the TCRdb table keeps only in-frame clones and is missing some. Recorded for this sample: some 70,000 clones. The sequence was obtained from a female donor in good health and CMV-seropositive. The genes are TRBV28 and TRBJ2-3, with D possibly TRBD2 on 6 matching bases. Material for sequencing was PBMCs. The CDR3 region is CASNLPFRETQYF. CDR3 coding DNA: TGTGCCAGCAACTTACCCTTCCGGGAGACGCAGTATTTT.